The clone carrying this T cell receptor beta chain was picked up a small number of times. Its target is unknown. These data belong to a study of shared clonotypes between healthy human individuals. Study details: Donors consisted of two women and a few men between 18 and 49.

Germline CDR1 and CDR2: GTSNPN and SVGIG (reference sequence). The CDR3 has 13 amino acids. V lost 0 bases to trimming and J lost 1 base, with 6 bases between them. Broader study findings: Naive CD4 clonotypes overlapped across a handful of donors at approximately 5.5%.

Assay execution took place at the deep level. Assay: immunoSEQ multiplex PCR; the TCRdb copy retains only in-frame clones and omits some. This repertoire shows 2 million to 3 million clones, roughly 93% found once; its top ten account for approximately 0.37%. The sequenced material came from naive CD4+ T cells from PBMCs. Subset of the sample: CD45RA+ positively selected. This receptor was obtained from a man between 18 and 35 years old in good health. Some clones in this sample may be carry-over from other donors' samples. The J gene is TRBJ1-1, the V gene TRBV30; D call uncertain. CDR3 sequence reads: CAWSVEENTEAFF. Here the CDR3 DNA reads TGTGCCTGGAGTGTTGAGGAGAACACTGAAGCTTTCTTT.